This TCR beta chain was recovered during a study of spatial heterogeneity in lung cancer. Study-wide background: Detected beta-chain sequences consistently exceeded alpha-chain sequences.

CDR1 and CDR2 (germline): SGHNT, YENEEA. The CDR3 contains 15 residues. V dropped 5 bases and J dropped 1; count of bases not matched to a gene: 6. Every TCR cDNA molecule bore its own unique molecular identifier. Each CDR3 protein is one row after TCRdb ran MiXCR on the 5' RACE reads. This sample has roughly 49,000 distinct CDR3 sequences, with less than 8.5% found just once. The table lists this clonotype with a few counts. Stated time point: sample taken at primary tumor resection. Unsorted whole RNA samples from tumor, nontumor lung or frozen PBMC were sequenced. Sequenced material: PBMCs, taken at surgery. The V call is TRBV11-3, the J call TRBJ2-7; TRBD1 aligns across 9 bases. This clonotype was sampled from a female donor with early-stage non-small cell lung cancer. CDR3 DNA sequence: TGTGCCAGCAGCAGGGGACAGGGAAGGTCCTACGAGCAGTACTTC. Translating it yields CASSRGQGRSYEQYF. Filled out from reference TRBV11-3 and TRBJ2-7, the complete variable domain reads EAGVVQSPRYKIIEKKQPVAFWCNPISGHNTLYWYLQNLGQGPELLIRYENEEAVDDSQLPKDRFSAERLKGVDSTLKIQPAELGDSAVYLCASSRGQGRSYEQYFGPGTRLTVT.